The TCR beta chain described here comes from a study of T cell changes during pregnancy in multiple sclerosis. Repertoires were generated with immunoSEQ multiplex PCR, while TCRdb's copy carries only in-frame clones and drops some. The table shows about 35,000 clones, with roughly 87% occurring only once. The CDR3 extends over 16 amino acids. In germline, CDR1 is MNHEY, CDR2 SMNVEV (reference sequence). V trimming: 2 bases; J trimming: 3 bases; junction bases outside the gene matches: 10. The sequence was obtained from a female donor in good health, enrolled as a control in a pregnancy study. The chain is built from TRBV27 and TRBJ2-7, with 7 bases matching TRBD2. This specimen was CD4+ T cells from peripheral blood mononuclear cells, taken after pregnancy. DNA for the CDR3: TGTGCCAGCAGTTTAATGGGCCTAGCGGCCTTCTACGAGCAGTACTTC. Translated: CASSLMGLAAFYEQYF.